This T cell receptor (beta chain) was identified in a study of cytomegalovirus exposure and HLA in healthy donors (dated by TCRdb to about 2017). Concerning the study at large: In an earlier analysis of about 560 of the donors, 250 to 350 Gb of sequence data and 90 million to 130 million unique TCR beta sequences from 180 million or so T cells were reported. In a later genetic analysis, genome-wide SNP genotypes for about 55% of the 666 donors were used, and that subset was treated as a discovery cohort. The T cell repertoires of roughly 660 subjects were profiled by immunosequencing and related to cytomegalovirus serostatus. Across around 400 genotyped donors of the cohort, an average of roughly 200,000 unique TCR beta nucleotide sequences per donor were sequenced, and around 19% of those sequences were non-productive. High-throughput TCR immunosequencing, statistical association of individual TCRs with disease status, and machine learning were combined to predict cytomegalovirus infection status. Of the 350 to 450 genotyped donors, more than 75% were placed in the genetic ancestry cluster associated with self-reported Caucasian donors. Rather than using new phenotypic data, the later analysis identified candidate immune exposures from TCR beta sequences and from how often those sequences occurred across donors. Five DR-DQ haplotypes were handled as single units for association and clustering, since linkage in the cohort was strong. HLA typing included class I and class II loci at four-digit resolution. Donor age, sex, ethnicity and CMV serostatus were compiled together with the repertoire data. The study aimed to test whether cataloging public T cell receptors could reveal signatures of past pathogen exposure. Roughly 300 gigabases of sequencing data and around 85 million unique TCR sequences made up an early release that covered around 640 HLA-typed donors. To study patterns of TCR occurrence, a later analysis re-analyzed previously published TCR beta repertoires from more than 550 donors and added high-resolution HLA genotyping. The number of typed donors differed by locus: roughly 629-640 for A, B, C, DRB1 and DQB1; 500 to 550 for DQA1; 606 for DPA1; and roughly 470 for DPB1. In an earlier analysis of 550 to 700 of the donors, high-throughput TCR beta sequencing was used to judge whether each TCR beta V gene segment behaved as functional or pseudogenic. In addition to the first cohort of 666 subjects, a separate validation cohort of 130 or so different subjects was used. All discovery cohort repertoires had been generated on a single sequencing platform. The paper's findings and limits, for the study overall: A later analysis found that TCR association rates varied across HLA loci, with DRB1 alleles showing the most associated TCRs and HLA-C alleles the fewest. Several of the top co-occurrence clusters appeared to be linked to parvovirus B19, influenza, CMV and Epstein-Barr virus, according to a later analysis. Linkage disequilibrium might explain the correlated functional status among segregating V segments, but an unknown experimental factor could not be excluded. In an earlier analysis of approximately 590 of the donors, most TCR beta V segments were observed in productive rearrangements about 87% or about 30% of the time, broadly matching IMGT annotations. In a later analysis, 16,951 TCR beta sequences were associated with specific HLA alleles at a false discovery rate of 0.05. Most CMV-associated TCR beta chains appeared to be HLA-restricted in a later analysis, and the HLA associations seemed to be driven largely by CMV exposure. Compared with the 666-donor mean, donors in an Asian-associated ancestry cluster had fewer N-insertions in productive TCRs, according to a later genetic analysis. In a later genetic analysis, a missense DCLRE1C variant was associated with V-gene and J-gene trimming of TCR beta chains, and the association was replicated in an independent cohort. The classifier was reported to diagnose cytomegalovirus status with high specificity and sensitivity in both the original and validation cohorts. A group of highly shared sequence variants was considered likely to be a technical artifact of the sequencing pipeline. In this cohort, only TCR beta chains were sequenced, and detectable features were limited by the absence of alpha or paired-chain data. Sequencing depth was assumed to be roughly uniform across donors in the presence/absence analyses, though that assumption may not hold. In a later analysis, HLA-associated TCR beta chains were found to be more clonally expanded and to have lower generation probabilities than equally common non-associated chains. The only immune exposure information available for the cohort was CMV serostatus. A further reported finding was that TCR beta sequences accurately predicted the HLA-A and HLA-B alleles for most subjects in the first cohort. Across donors, most TCR sequences were observed very rarely, whereas some public TCRs were present in many individuals. Because counts were too low, roughly 18 rarely observed V segments, including chromosome 9 orphons, were left out of the earlier analysis of roughly 600 of the donors. When HLA alleles, especially DR and DQ, strongly co-occurred, attributing TCR associations to individual alleles was difficult. The authors suggested that the approach could potentially be generalized to other disease states and immunological phenotypes. Because HLA typing was unavailable for some donors at each locus, only the typed subset was used in association tests. The study listed 164 TCR beta chains as associated with cytomegalovirus. In vitro tests confirmed that a few of the cytomegalovirus-associated TCR beta chains recognize cytomegalovirus antigens.

With regard to this clone: It lacks a known antigen. No much larger clone is present one base from it, and per-base qualities are unavailable.

Libraries were constructed by the immunoSEQ multiplex PCR assay. A mixture of 60 forward primers for TCR Vbeta segments and 13 reverse primers for TCR Jbeta segments was used in the multiplex PCR. The CDR3 region of rearranged TCR beta genes was amplified from genomic DNA with a multiplex PCR assay. The Illumina HiSeq System was used to sequence the amplified TCR beta libraries as 87-base-pair reads. On the authors' methods: In a later analysis, some 80 million unique TCR beta chains were counted across the 666 repertoires, and around 10 million of these chains were shared by at least two donors. A nearest-neighbor algorithm error-corrected the raw reads and collapsed the reads into unique sequences, merging closely related sequences to remove PCR and sequencing errors. V, D and J gene segments were assigned by aligning CDR3 sequences to IMGT reference sequences. Each retained sequence needed at least a six-nucleotide match to both a V gene segment and a J gene segment. A rearrangement was called productive if the CDR3 had no stop codons and remained in frame with V and J, and every other rearrangement was called non-productive. Following IMGT convention, CDR3 was defined as the stretch from the second conserved V-encoded cysteine to the conserved J-encoded phenylalanine. Sequences without an unambiguous match to a single V gene segment were excluded from the earlier analysis of several hundred of the donors. An earlier analysis of 587 of the donors called V segments functional above 56.7% productive rearrangements and segregating when the between-donor standard deviation exceeded 5%. A statistical classification framework was built to diagnose cytomegalovirus status from the catalog of TCR beta chain sequences. In a later analysis, V and J genes were assigned by comparing TCR nucleotide sequences against IMGT/GENE-DB human TR gene sequences. A later analysis assigned CDR3 sequences and most-parsimonious VDJ recombination scenarios with the TCRdist pipeline. A later analysis defined each TCR beta chain by its CDR3 amino acid sequence plus V-gene family, and excluded reads lacking a unique V-gene family. A later analysis removed roughly 590 highly shared, low-generation-probability nucleotide sequences to deal with suspected cross-contamination and a sequencing artifact. For each public chain, a later analysis derived a clonal expansion index from normalized ranks of inferred template counts within each repertoire. A later analysis computed generation probabilities with a VDJ recombination model fitted to out-of-frame rearrangements, and checked the results against IGoR. Hypergeometric tests were used in a later analysis to score TCR-TCR, TCR-HLA and TCR-CMV co-occurrence, with a repertoire-size bias correction applied to the TCR pairs. A later analysis estimated false discovery rates by permuting HLA or CMV assignments 20 times. In a later analysis, co-occurring TCRs were grouped using DBSCAN, and TCRdist sequence similarity was added for clustering within HLA-allele-positive subsets. Co-occurrence clustering excluded repertoires with fewer than 30,000 or more than 120,000 public chains, plus five with anomalous nucleotide sharing. In TCRdb, the immuneACCESS table is reduced to in-frame sequences with V and J assigned. These tables do not hold every clone; where another copy was compared, an unresolved V gene accounts for under half, and the others remain unexplained. The V and J calls and clone size come from that table; D and trimming were worked out from the DNA. This sample gives 150,000 or so clones in total; around two thirds of them show up just once. Roughly 4.5% of the sample rests with the top ten.

The cohort comprised 710 or so healthy bone marrow donors. Cohort members were all nominally healthy when sampled, although unrecorded immune exposures were likely present. The donor tested CMV seropositive and was one of the 289 seropositive cohort members. A peripheral blood sample was collected from each donor, and TCR beta sequencing was performed on peripheral blood mononuclear cells. The Qiagen DNeasy Blood Extraction Kit was used to extract genomic DNA from the blood cell samples. Sequencing used PBMCs. The clonotype comes from a man aged 18-30 years in good health and CMV-seropositive.

The nucleotides read TGTGCCAGCGGAGGACAGGGGAACACCGGGGAGCTGTTTTTT. Its protein is CASGGQGNTGELFF. The chain is encoded by TRBV6-4 joined to TRBJ2-2; TRBD1 matches 8 bases in the middle. V ends up 8 bases short and J 1 base short, with an unmatched junction base count of 3. There are 14 amino acids in the CDR3, from cysteine to phenylalanine inclusive. CDR3 DNA only is kept here, 42 bases in frame from base 1. Taken from the germline V gene, the CDR1 and CDR2 loops are MRHNA and SNTAGT.